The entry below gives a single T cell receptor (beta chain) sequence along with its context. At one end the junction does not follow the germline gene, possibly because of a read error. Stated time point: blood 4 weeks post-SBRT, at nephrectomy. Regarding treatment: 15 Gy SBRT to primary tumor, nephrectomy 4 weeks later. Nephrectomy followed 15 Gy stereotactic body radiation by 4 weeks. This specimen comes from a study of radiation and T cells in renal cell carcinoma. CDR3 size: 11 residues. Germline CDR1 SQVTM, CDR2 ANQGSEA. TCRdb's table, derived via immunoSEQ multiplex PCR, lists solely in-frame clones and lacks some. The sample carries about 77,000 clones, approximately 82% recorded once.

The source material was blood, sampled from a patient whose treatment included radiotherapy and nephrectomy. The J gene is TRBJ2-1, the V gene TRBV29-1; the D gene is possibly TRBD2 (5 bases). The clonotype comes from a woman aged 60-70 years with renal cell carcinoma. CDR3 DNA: TGCAGCGTTGAAGTCGAGGGCCAAGGTCTCTTC. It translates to CSVEVEGQGLF.